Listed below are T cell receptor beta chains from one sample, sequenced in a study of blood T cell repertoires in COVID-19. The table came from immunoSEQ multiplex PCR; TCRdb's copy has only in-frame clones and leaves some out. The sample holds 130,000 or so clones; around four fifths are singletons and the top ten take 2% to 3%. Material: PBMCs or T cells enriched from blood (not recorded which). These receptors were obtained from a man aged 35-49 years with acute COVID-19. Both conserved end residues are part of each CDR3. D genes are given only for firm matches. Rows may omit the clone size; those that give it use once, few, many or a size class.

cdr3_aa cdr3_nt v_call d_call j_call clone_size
CASGSDSFQETQYF TGTGCCAGTGGATCGGACAGCTTTCAAGAGACCCAGTACTTC TRBV19 NA TRBJ2-5 NA
CASSLERQGTPYGYTF TGTGCCAGCAGCTTAGAGAGGCAGGGGACCCCCTATGGCTACACCTTC TRBV11-2 NA TRBJ1-2 NA
CASSLGGGEADTQYF TGTGCTAGCAGCTTAGGAGGGGGGGAAGCAGATACGCAGTATTTT TRBV7-7 NA TRBJ2-3 NA
CATRQGLNTEAFF TGTGCCACCAGACAGGGACTGAACACTGAAGCTTTCTTT TRBV15 NA TRBJ1-1 NA
CASSSLQGPRTGELFF TGTGCCAGCAGCTCCCTACAGGGCCCGCGCACCGGGGAGCTGTTTTTT TRBV11-2 NA TRBJ2-2 few
CASSIFGQAPYEQYF TGTGCCAGTAGTATTTTCGGACAGGCCCCCTACGAGCAGTACTTC TRBV19 TRBD1 TRBJ2-7 NA
CASSLYSSYEQYF TGTGCCAGCAGCTTGTACAGCTCCTACGAGCAGTACTTC TRBV11-3 NA TRBJ2-7 NA
CASSVGLFDNEQFF TGTGCCAGCAGCGTCGGACTGTTCGACAATGAGCAGTTCTTC TRBV7-2 NA TRBJ2-1 NA
CASSVSSQGRNTEAFF TGCGCCAGCAGCGTATCCTCACAGGGTAGAAACACTGAAGCTTTCTTT TRBV5-1 NA TRBJ1-1 NA
CASTFGTGGYEQYF TGTGCCAGCACCTTCGGGACAGGAGGATACGAGCAGTACTTC TRBV2 TRBD1 TRBJ2-7 few
CASSQTGQGAGVEQFF TGTGCCAGCAGCCAAACGGGACAGGGGGCAGGGGTTGAGCAGTTCTTC TRBV3-1/TRBV3-2 TRBD1 TRBJ2-1 few
CASAWGGRSPSEAFF TGTGCCAGTGCTTGGGGGGGCCGGTCCCCCTCTGAAGCTTTCTTT TRBV19 NA TRBJ1-1 NA
CASSLGVPGNEQFF TGCGCCAGCAGCTTGGGGGTCCCGGGGAATGAGCAGTTCTTC TRBV5-1 NA TRBJ2-1 once
CASRGTGEQFF TGTGCCAGTAGAGGGACAGGCGAGCAGTTCTTC TRBV19 TRBD1 TRBJ2-1 NA
CASSPRAGGITDTQYF TGTGCCAGCTCACCCAGAGCGGGGGGGATTACAGATACGCAGTATTTT TRBV18 TRBD2 TRBJ2-3 NA
CASGLRSGAFF TGTGCCAGCGGGTTGAGGTCCGGGGCTTTCTTT TRBV2 NA TRBJ1-1 NA
CASRGLAGPYEQYF TGTGCCAGCAGGGGACTAGCGGGCCCCTACGAGCAGTACTTC TRBV6-5 TRBD2 TRBJ2-7 NA
CASSENQDSYGYTF TGTGCCAGCAGTGAAAACCAGGACAGCTATGGCTACACCTTC TRBV2 NA TRBJ1-2 NA
CASGAGVSDTQYF TGCGCCAGCGGAGCGGGAGTCTCAGATACGCAGTATTTT TRBV4-1 TRBD2 TRBJ2-3 NA
CASSQAPETNYGYTF TGTGCCAGCAGCCAAGCCCCCGAGACTAACTATGGCTACACCTTC TRBV3-1/TRBV3-2 NA TRBJ1-2 NA
CASSQVQGSYTF TGTGCCAGCAGCCAAGTTCAGGGGAGCTACACCTTC TRBV3-1/TRBV3-2 NA TRBJ1-2 NA
CASSWGDTGELFF TGTGCCAGCAGCTGGGGGGACACCGGGGAGCTGTTTTTT TRBV5-6 NA TRBJ2-2 once
CASSVGTFPPGELFF TGTGCCAGCAGCGTCGGGACTTTCCCTCCCGGGGAGCTGTTTTTT TRBV9 NA TRBJ2-2 NA
CASSQPQGQGIGTQYF TGTGCCAGCAGTCAGCCCCAGGGACAGGGGATAGGGACCCAGTACTTC TRBV27 TRBD1 TRBJ2-5 NA
CASTATGVGYEQYF TGTGCCAGCACCGCGACAGGGGTCGGGTACGAGCAGTACTTC TRBV28 TRBD1 TRBJ2-7 NA
CASSLVAGNTEAFF TGTGCCAGCAGCTTAGTGGCAGGGAACACTGAAGCTTTCTTT TRBV7-9 NA TRBJ1-1 NA
CASSWTRGNTEAFF TGTGCCAGCAGTTGGACCAGGGGGAACACTGAAGCTTTCTTT TRBV6-6 NA TRBJ1-1 few
CASSLQGQGHEQFF TGTGCCAGCAGCTTACAAGGACAGGGGCATGAGCAGTTCTTC TRBV7-3 TRBD1 TRBJ2-1 NA
CASSAGQLNIQYF TGTGCCAGCAGTGCAGGACAGTTGAACATTCAGTACTTC TRBV28 NA TRBJ2-4 NA
CASSEPLGGANTEAFF TGCGCCAGCAGTGAGCCTTTAGGGGGCGCGAACACTGAAGCTTTCTTT TRBV10-1 TRBD1 TRBJ1-1 NA
CASSSGLEKGGDTGELFF TGTGCCAGCAGCTCAGGTCTTGAAAAAGGAGGTGACACCGGGGAGCTGTTTTTT TRBV5-4 NA TRBJ2-2 NA
CASSDQGSGANVLTF TGTGCCAGCAGTGATCAGGGATCTGGGGCCAACGTCCTGACTTTC TRBV27 NA TRBJ2-6 few
CASRTGINNQPQHF TGTGCCAGCCGGACAGGGATCAACAATCAGCCCCAGCATTTT TRBV25-1 TRBD1 TRBJ1-5 NA
CASRTDRHYEQYF TGTGCCTCAAGAACGGACAGGCATTACGAGCAGTACTTC TRBV30 TRBD1 TRBJ2-7 NA
CASSYDRGAAYEQYF TGTGCCAGCAGCTATGACAGGGGGGCTGCCTACGAGCAGTACTTC TRBV2 TRBD1 TRBJ2-7 NA
CASSLDRGSYNEQFF TGTGCCAGCAGCTTGGATCGGGGCTCCTACAATGAGCAGTTCTTC TRBV5-5 NA TRBJ2-1 NA
CASSAGHPNTEAFF TGCGCCAGCAGCGCGGGTCATCCGAACACTGAAGCTTTCTTT TRBV5-1 NA TRBJ1-1 NA
CASSQDPFGGYGYTF TGTGCCAGCAGCCAAGATCCGTTCGGCGGCTATGGCTACACCTTC TRBV14 NA TRBJ1-2 NA
CASRPGQGTGELFF TGTGCCAGCAGGCCGGGACAGGGAACCGGGGAGCTGTTTTTT TRBV6-5 TRBD1 TRBJ2-2 NA
CASGLDPGRLYTF TGTGCTAGTGGTTTGGACCCAGGCAGGCTCTACACCTTC TRBV12-5 NA TRBJ1-2 NA
CASSRDSGGETQYF TGTGCCAGCAGTCGGGACTCCGGAGGGGAGACCCAGTACTTC TRBV28 NA TRBJ2-5 NA
CASILTGQGAAGELFF TGTGCCAGCATTCTGACGGGACAGGGGGCCGCCGGGGAGCTGTTTTTT TRBV27 TRBD1 TRBJ2-2 NA
CATSRDREYEQYF TGCGCCACTTCCCGGGACAGGGAATACGAGCAGTACTTC TRBV5-1 TRBD1 TRBJ2-7 NA
CATSDPDRAYEQYF TGTGCCACCAGTGACCCCGACAGGGCCTACGAGCAGTACTTC TRBV24-1 TRBD1 TRBJ2-7 NA
CASRRDRGSAFF TGTGCCAGCAGGCGGGACAGGGGATCAGCTTTCTTT TRBV7-9 TRBD1 TRBJ1-1 NA
CASSFQLNQPQHF TGTGCCAGCAGTTTCCAACTGAATCAGCCCCAGCATTTT TRBV12-3/TRBV12-4 NA TRBJ1-5 NA
CASSGLGLAGERRDTQYF TGTGCCAGCAGCGGACTGGGACTAGCGGGAGAGCGGAGAGATACGCAGTATTTT TRBV9 TRBD2 TRBJ2-3 NA
CASSMDQAGTGELFF TGTGCCAGTAGTATGGACCAGGCGGGCACCGGGGAGCTGTTTTTT TRBV19 NA TRBJ2-2 NA
CSVIPGDTEAFF TGCAGCGTTATACCGGGGGACACTGAAGCTTTCTTT TRBV29-1 NA TRBJ1-1 NA
CASSLYSLTGEQFF TGTGCCAGCAGCTTATACTCATTGACTGGGGAGCAGTTCTTC TRBV7-9 NA TRBJ2-1 NA
CAPSKARGGPYTGELFF TGTGCCCCCAGCAAAGCGAGGGGGGGGCCGTACACCGGGGAGCTGTTTTTT TRBV21-1 NA TRBJ2-2 NA
CASSISTGVGTGELFF TGTGCCAGTAGTATCTCGACAGGGGTAGGAACCGGGGAGCTGTTTTTT TRBV19 TRBD1 TRBJ2-2 NA
CASSSSSSGNTIYF TGTGCCAGTAGCTCCAGTTCCTCTGGAAACACCATATATTTT TRBV19 NA TRBJ1-3 NA
CAVGGVTDTQYF TGTGCCGTCGGCGGAGTCACAGATACGCAGTATTTT TRBV10-3 NA TRBJ2-3 NA
CASSLTSNQPQHF TGTGCCAGCAGCTTGACATCCAATCAGCCCCAGCATTTT TRBV7-8 NA TRBJ1-5 NA
CASSEAPGSDQPQHF TGTGCCAGCAGTGAAGCGCCAGGGTCCGATCAGCCCCAGCATTTT TRBV2 NA TRBJ1-5 few
CAQREGQGAHGYTF TGTGCCCAGCGGGAAGGACAGGGGGCGCATGGCTACACCTTC TRBV30 TRBD1 TRBJ1-2 few
CASSSRTSGGVGTGELFF TGTGCCAGCTCGAGTAGGACTAGCGGGGGCGTGGGCACCGGGGAGCTGTTTTTT TRBV10-3 TRBD2 TRBJ2-2 NA
CASSSVGNTIYF TGTGCCAGCAGCTCGGTCGGAAACACCATATATTTT TRBV3-1/TRBV3-2 NA TRBJ1-3 NA